This T cell receptor (beta chain) stems from a study of T cell responses to AZD1222 COVID-19 vaccine. Germline assignment: CDR1 SNHLY and CDR2 FYNNEI. The CDR3 runs to 14 residues. V was pared by 4 bases and J by 5 bases, with 9 bases between. Study-wide results and limits: Donors in the cohort were predominantly white British and more often female, and clonal diversity was possibly underestimated. The CD4 TCRs associated with vaccination extended across spike and predominated at 160-218 and 743-854.

TCRdb keeps only in-frame clones here, not all; method: immunoSEQ multiplex PCR. The sample yields 100,000 to 150,000 clones, roughly 91% seen once. Regarding this clone: Its cognate antigen is unknown.

The chain combines TRBV2 with TRBJ1-6; TRBD1 might be the D (5 bases). Sequences were derived from peripheral blood, sampled on day 0 of AZD1222 vaccination. The origin of this receptor is an adult in good health. The CDR3 reads CASSGQGDNSPLHF. CDR3 coding DNA: TGTGCCAGCAGTGGTCAGGGAGATAATTCACCCCTCCACTTT.